The clone carrying this T cell receptor beta chain was picked up one time. Its specificity is not known. This CDR3 is built from 17 residues. The germline CDR1 and CDR2 sequences are KGHDR and SFDVKD. Between the trimmed V and J ends, which lost 3 bases and 1 base, there was a span of 16 bases. The record originates from a study of CD8+CD57+ T cells in acquired aplastic anemia. Study summary: The sorted CD4+ and CD8+ cells yielded an average around 3 ug of DNA.

TCR beta VDJ and CDR3 profiling used genomic DNA as template. TCRdb redid the calling of the reads with MiXCR, one entry per CDR3 protein. Here the sample spans 150,000 to 200,000 distinct CDR3 sequences, 65% to 75% being singletons. In patients chosen for sequencing, flow cytometry had shown CD8+CD57+ cell expansion. The study sampled blood from patients who had received no therapy. Study-level findings and limits: It was found that twenty-nine CD8+ CDR3 sequences were shared between patients and controls. CD8+ Simpson's diversity showed no significant patient-control difference.

Sequencing was carried out using sorted CD4+, CD8+, or CD8+CD57+ T cells (not recorded which) from PBMCs. This chain uses TRBV24-1 with TRBJ2-3; TRBD1 is a possible D gene (6 bases). The clonotype was recovered from a human donor with aplastic anemia. The CDR3, as DNA: TGTGCCACCAGTGATCATTACAGGGAGATCGGCACAGATACGCAGTATTTT. As protein: CATSDHYREIGTDTQYF.